These 27 T cell receptor beta chains were all obtained from the same sample, sequenced in a study of T-cell reconstitution after alpha-beta-depleted transplantation in children. The TCRbeta library was prepared with unique molecular identifiers. TCRdb reanalysed the PCR reads using MiXCR and keeps one entry per CDR3 protein. The data show approximately 98,000 distinct CDR3 sequences, almost 6.5% seen once. The sequenced sample was PBMCs, mostly from graft donor cells, obtained 360 days after TCRalphabeta/CD19-depleted stem cell transplant. The source of these receptors is a male patient between 2 and 15 years old who had a stem cell transplant for acute lymphoblastic leukemia, so the T cells may come from the graft donor.

This clonotype was recorded many times. V is TRBV9 and J is TRBJ1-4, with 7 positions matching TRBD1. The junction had 4 bases not matched to a gene; V was cut back by 3 bases and J by 5 bases. CDR3 length: 14 amino acids. Per the germline V gene, CDR1 is SGDLS and CDR2 is YYNGEE. The CDR3 spells CASSEGALNEKLFF. In DNA form, the CDR3 reads TGTGCCAGCAGCGAGGGGGCATTGAATGAAAAACTGTTTTTT.

The rearrangement links TRBV7-9 to TRBJ2-7; 11 bases are a match to TRBD2. The CDR3 has 13 residues. With V trimmed by 9 bases and J by 2 bases, 3 bases remained unmatched. The germline gives CDR1 SEHNR, CDR2 FQNEAQ (reference sequence). The CDR3 loop reads CASSGRAAYEQYF. CDR3 nucleotides: TGTGCCAGTAGCGGGAGGGCCGCCTACGAGCAGTACTTC.

The sample holds a few counts of this clonotype. This rearrangement joins TRBV28 to TRBJ2-5; D unresolved. This CDR3 spans 15 amino acids. Germline CDR1 MDHEN, CDR2 SYDVKM. The V gene lost 7 bases and the J gene lost 1 base, with 16 bases spanning the gap. The CDR3 DNA reads TGTGCCAGCAAAAAACCCCATAGCTTCCAAGAGACCCAGTACTTC. Protein sequence: CASKKPHSFQETQYF.

The chain uses TRBV5-6 and TRBJ1-5; D not resolved. The CDR3 totals 14 residues. Germline CDR1 reads SGHDT; CDR2 reads YYEEEE. V gave up 1 base and J gave up 0 bases, with 5 bases separating them. The CDR3 region is CASSLTTSNQPQHF. CDR3 bases: TGTGCCAGCAGCTTGACGACTAGCAATCAGCCCCAGCATTTT.

This clonotype was detected many times. V usage is TRBV25-1 and J usage is TRBJ1-2; D may be TRBD1 (6 bases). Trimming took off 4 bases at V and 4 bases at J, with 7 bases between the two ends. CDR1 is MGHDK, CDR2 SYGVNS, per germline. The CDR3 is 12 residues long. The CDR3 DNA sequence: TGTGCCAGCAGTGGACAGGTCTATGGCTACACCTTC. Amino acid sequence: CASSGQVYGYTF.

The gene calls are TRBV6-1 and TRBJ2-3; 8 nucleotides align to TRBD1. V gave up 5 bases and J gave up 5 bases; unmatched junction bases: 3. Germline V gene sequence: CDR1 MNHNS, CDR2 SASEGT. There are 13 residues in the CDR3. In DNA form, the CDR3 reads TGTGCCAGCAGTCAGGGGGCAGGAGATACGCAGTATTTT. Encoded protein: CASSQGAGDTQYF.

This clonotype has at least ten counts. J is TRBJ1-1 and V is TRBV7-2; D unresolved. The CDR3 consists of 14 residues. Germline CDR1 and CDR2: SGHTA and FQGNSA. Trimming cost V 0 bases and J 1 base, with 6 bases left between them. CDR3 nucleotide sequence: TGTGCCAGCAGCTTAGCGAGAGGGAACACTGAAGCTTTCTTT. Protein sequence: CASSLARGNTEAFF.

The V call is TRBV20-1, the J call TRBJ2-7; D ambiguous. The CDR3 is 13 residues long. Germline CDR1 reads DFQATT; CDR2 reads SNEGSKA (reference sequence). With 8 bases removed from V and 1 base from J, the gap between germline ends came to 15 bases. CDR3 sequence: CSPLFLGSYEQYF. As DNA, the CDR3 is TGCAGTCCTTTATTCCTAGGGTCCTACGAGCAGTACTTC.

The V and J genes are TRBV30 and TRBJ1-3, with TRBD1 as a possible D gene (5 bases). The V gene's germline CDR1 is GTSNPN and CDR2 SVGIG (reference sequence). V was pared by 1 base and J by 0 bases, with 7 bases between. This CDR3 region has 14 residues. The CDR3 DNA reads TGTGCCTGGAGTGCCAGGGACTCTGGAAACACCATATATTTT. Translation gives CAWSARDSGNTIYF.

In its sample, this clonotype was seen many times. This sequence joins TRBV7-9 and TRBJ1-1; possibly TRBD1 for D (5 bases). Germline-derived CDR1 and CDR2 are SEHNR and FQNEAQ (reference sequence). The CDR3 loop spans 14 amino acids. V was trimmed by 3 bases and J by 2 bases, leaving 10 bases between them. This CDR3 is CASSFGGVNTEAFF. The CDR3, as DNA: TGTGCCAGCAGCTTCGGAGGGGTTAACACTGAAGCTTTCTTT.

There are a few counts of this clonotype. V gene TRBV28 combines with J gene TRBJ2-3; 9 bases align to TRBD2. Germline V gene data show CDR1 as MDHEN and CDR2 as SYDVKM. V lost 3 bases, J lost 4 bases, and 5 bases stayed unmatched. The CDR3 loop spans 15 amino acids. The CDR3 loop is CASSFWREGADTQYF. For the CDR3, the DNA is TGTGCCAGCAGTTTCTGGCGGGAGGGGGCAGATACGCAGTATTTT.

This clonotype was detected a few times. This chain links TRBV20-1 with TRBJ2-7; D gene unclear. The V end was cut by 6 bases, the J end by 2 bases, with 14 bases between. Germline CDR1 and CDR2: DFQATT and SNEGSKA (reference sequence). CDR3 length: 13 residues. CDR3 in amino acids: CSASGPGAYEQYF. The CDR3 DNA follows: TGCAGTGCGTCCGGGCCTGGGGCCTACGAGCAGTACTTC.

The chain is built from TRBV11-2 and TRBJ2-7; D is perhaps TRBD2 (5 bases). CDR3 size: 14 residues. The germline V gene has CDR1 SGHAT and CDR2 FQNNGV. V was trimmed by 2 bases and J by 1 base, leaving 9 bases between them. CDR3 DNA: TGTGCCAGCAGCTTACAGCGGAGGTCCTACGAGCAGTACTTC. Protein sequence: CASSLQRRSYEQYF.

V and J are TRBV15 and TRBJ2-1; D is possibly TRBD2 (7 bases). Germline loops: CDR1 LNHNV, CDR2 YYDKDF (reference sequence). Trimming removed 0 bases at V and 8 bases at J, with 17 bases between. The length of the CDR3 is 16 residues. CDR3 sequence: CATSRDKWGGLDEQFF. The DNA of the CDR3 is TGTGCCACCAGCAGAGATAAGTGGGGGGGCCTCGATGAGCAGTTCTTC.

The chain couples TRBV28 to TRBJ1-4; 11 bases are shared with TRBD1. V was pared by 5 bases and J by 7 bases, with 3 bases of the junction left unmatched. CDR3 length: 14 residues. Germline V gene lookup returns CDR1 MDHEN and CDR2 SYDVKM. The CDR3 DNA is TGTGCCAGCAGTCGGACAGGGGGCGGTGAAAAACTGTTTTTT. This encodes CASSRTGGGEKLFF.

This clonotype was observed many times. This chain joins TRBV9 and TRBJ2-4; tentatively, D is TRBD1 (6 bases). CDR1 is SGDLS and CDR2 is YYNGEE in the germline V gene. V dropped 3 bases and J dropped 1 base, with 8 bases sitting between them. The CDR3 totals 14 residues. The DNA for the CDR3 is TGTGCCAGCAGCGCCACAGGGGCCAAAAACATTCAGTACTTC. Protein product: CASSATGAKNIQYF.

The rearrangement uses TRBV4-3 and TRBJ1-1; 8 nucleotides agree with TRBD1. The CDR3 is 17 residues long. The V and J ends lost 0 bases and 0 bases, in that order; junction bases with no gene match: 6. Germline CDR1 and CDR2: LGHNA and YSLEER. CDR3 residues: CASSQERTGFMNTEAFF. The CDR3 DNA reads as TGCGCCAGCAGCCAAGAAAGGACAGGGTTCATGAACACTGAAGCTTTCTTT.

Many counts were recorded for this clonotype. The J gene is TRBJ2-7, the V gene TRBV7-9; D could derive from TRBD1 or TRBD2 (5 bases each). The germline V gene encodes CDR1 SEHNR and CDR2 FQNEAQ (reference sequence). The length of the CDR3 is 15 residues. V lost 4 bases to trimming and J lost 3 bases, with 16 bases between them. As DNA, the CDR3 is TGTGCCAGCAGCTGGTCCGTCGGGGCCCACTACGAGCAGTACTTC. Protein product: CASSWSVGAHYEQYF.

This clonotype was picked up a small number of times. The V call is TRBV30, the J call TRBJ2-7; unclear D gene. V lost 2 bases, J lost 3 bases, and 5 bases lay in between. This CDR3 comprises 11 residues. Looked up from germline, CDR1 is GTSNPN and CDR2 is SVGIG (reference sequence). In DNA, the CDR3 is TGTGCCTGGAGTTACAGCTACGAGCAGTACTTC. As protein: CAWSYSYEQYF.

This clonotype was counted at least ten times. The J gene is TRBJ2-1, the V gene TRBV2; no firm D call. The CDR3 length is 10 residues. The germline V and J ends were trimmed by 3 bases and 14 bases, with 8 bases remaining between them. The germline CDR1 and CDR2 sequences are SNHLY and FYNNEI. In DNA form, the CDR3 reads TGTGCCAGCAGTGACCTTGGGGAGTTCTTC. Translation gives CASSDLGEFF.

This clonotype was recorded many times. The chain combines TRBV5-1 with TRBJ2-1; TRBD2 aligns across 8 bases. The CDR3 length is 14 residues. Trimming cost V 4 bases and J 7 bases; bases outside gene matches: 7. CDR1 SGHRS and CDR2 YFSETQ come from the germline V gene. The CDR3 region is CASSLIAGWNEQFF. The CDR3 DNA reads as TGCGCCAGCAGCCTCATAGCGGGATGGAATGAGCAGTTCTTC.

J is TRBJ1-2 and V is TRBV3-1; D perhaps matches TRBD1 (6 bases). Trimming took off 0 bases at V and 8 bases at J, with 16 bases between the two ends. CDR3 length equals 15 residues. Germline V lookup: CDR1 LGHDT, CDR2 YNNKEL (reference sequence). The CDR3 here is CASSQDHTGSRGYTF. CDR3 DNA: TGTGCCAGCAGCCAAGATCATACAGGGTCGAGGGGCTACACCTTC.

The V gene is TRBV27, the J gene TRBJ2-7; D is perhaps TRBD2 (5 bases). Germline CDR1 reads MNHEY; CDR2 reads SMNVEV (reference sequence). Trimming stripped 0 bases from V and 2 bases from J, with 14 bases between. The CDR3 has 16 amino acids. DNA of the CDR3: TGTGCCAGCAGTTTATCGTCCGGGGTCCTGACCTACGAGCAGTACTTC. Translation: CASSLSSGVLTYEQYF.

This clonotype came up a few times. The junction and the germline gene differ at one end; a read error may be behind it. The rearrangement uses TRBV7-2 and TRBJ2-7; a possible D gene is TRBD2 (6 bases). The germline V gene has CDR1 SGHTA and CDR2 FQGNSA. CDR3 length equals 11 residues. In nucleotides, the CDR3 is TGTGCCAGCAGCTTTTTGGCGGGAAGTGATTTC. The encoded protein is CASSFLAGSDF.

This clonotype was counted many times. V gene TRBV29-1 combines with J gene TRBJ1-4, with D perhaps TRBD1 (5 bases). There are 14 residues in the CDR3. CDR1 and CDR2 from the germline V gene are SQVTM and ANQGSEA. The V end was cut by 5 bases, the J end by 0 bases, with 10 bases between. The CDR3 loop reads CSVKGAATNEKLFF. The DNA of the CDR3 is TGCAGCGTTAAAGGGGCCGCAACTAATGAAAAACTGTTTTTT.

This clonotype was seen more than once but under ten times. This sequence joins TRBV28 and TRBJ1-1; D is unresolved. The CDR3 covers 12 residues. V was clipped by 9 bases and J by 2 bases, with 10 bases between them. Germline values: CDR1 MDHEN, CDR2 SYDVKM. CDR3 DNA: TGTGCCAGTGGTATCGTAAACACTGAAGCTTTCTTT. Amino acids: CASGIVNTEAFF.

This clonotype was detected many times. This rearrangement joins TRBV6-2 or TRBV6-3 to TRBJ2-7; TRBD2 agrees at 12 bases. J was trimmed by 6 bases and V by 0 bases; bases with no gene match: 3. The CDR3 is made up of 15 amino acids. The V gene's germline CDR1 is MNHEY and CDR2 SVGEGT. As DNA, the CDR3 is TGTGCCAGCAGTTACTCAACTAGCGGGAGGAGCGAGCAGTACTTC. This encodes CASSYSTSGRSEQYF.